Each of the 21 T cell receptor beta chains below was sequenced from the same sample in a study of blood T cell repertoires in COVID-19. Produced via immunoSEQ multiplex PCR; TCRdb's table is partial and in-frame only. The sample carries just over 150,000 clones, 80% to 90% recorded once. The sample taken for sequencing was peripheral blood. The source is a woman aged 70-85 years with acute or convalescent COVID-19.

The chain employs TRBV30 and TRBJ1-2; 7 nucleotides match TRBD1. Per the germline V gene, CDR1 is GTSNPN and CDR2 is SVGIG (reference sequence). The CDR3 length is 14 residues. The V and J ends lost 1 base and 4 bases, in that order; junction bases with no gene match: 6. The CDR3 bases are TGTGCCTGGAGTGGAGCCGGGACAGCCTATGGCTACACCTTC. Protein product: CAWSGAGTAYGYTF. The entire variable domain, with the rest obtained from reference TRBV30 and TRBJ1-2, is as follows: SQTIHQWPATLVQPVGSPLSLECTVEGTSNPNLYWYRQAAGRGLQLLFYSVGIGQISSEVPQNLSASRPQDRQFILSSKKLLLSDSGFYLCAWSGAGTAYGYTFGSGTRLTVV.

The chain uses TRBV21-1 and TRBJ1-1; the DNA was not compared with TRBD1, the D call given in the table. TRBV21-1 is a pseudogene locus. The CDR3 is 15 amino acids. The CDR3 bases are TGTGCCAGCAGCAAAGTGTGGGGACAGAACACTGAAGCTTTCTTT. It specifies CASSKVWGQNTEAFF.

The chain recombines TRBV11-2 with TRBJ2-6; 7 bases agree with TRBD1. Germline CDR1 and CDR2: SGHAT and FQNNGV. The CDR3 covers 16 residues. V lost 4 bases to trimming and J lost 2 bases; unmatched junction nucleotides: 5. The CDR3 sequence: CASSSTTGTGANVLTF. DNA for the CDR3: TGTGCCAGCAGCTCAACGACAGGGACTGGGGCCAACGTCCTGACTTTC.

CDR3 residues: CASSLEHTEAFF. CDR3 DNA: TGTGCCAGCAGTTTGGAGCACACTGAAGCTTTCTTT. The gene calls are TRBV28 and TRBJ1-1; D unresolved. CDR3 length equals 12 residues. The germline gives CDR1 MDHEN, CDR2 SYDVKM. V was trimmed by 3 bases and J by 3 bases, leaving 5 bases between them. The full variable domain, completed using reference TRBV28 and TRBJ1-1, is DVKVTQSSRYLVKRTGEKVFLECVQDMDHENMFWYRQDPGLGLRLIYFSYDVKMKEKGDIPEGYSVSREKKERFSLILESASTNQTSMYLCASSLEHTEAFFGQGTRLTVV.

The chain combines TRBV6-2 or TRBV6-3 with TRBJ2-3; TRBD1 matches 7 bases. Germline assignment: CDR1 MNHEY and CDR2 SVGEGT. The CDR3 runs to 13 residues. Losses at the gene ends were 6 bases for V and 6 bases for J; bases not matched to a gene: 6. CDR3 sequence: CASSRDSWDTQYF. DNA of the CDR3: TGTGCCAGCAGCCGGGACAGTTGGGATACGCAGTATTTT.

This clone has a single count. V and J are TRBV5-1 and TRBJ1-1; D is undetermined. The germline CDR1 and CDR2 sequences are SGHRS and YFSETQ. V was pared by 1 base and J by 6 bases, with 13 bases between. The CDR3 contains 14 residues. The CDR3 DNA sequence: TGCGCCAGCAGCTTGATTCAGGCCGGGGCTGAAGCTTTCTTT. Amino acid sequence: CASSLIQAGAEAFF.

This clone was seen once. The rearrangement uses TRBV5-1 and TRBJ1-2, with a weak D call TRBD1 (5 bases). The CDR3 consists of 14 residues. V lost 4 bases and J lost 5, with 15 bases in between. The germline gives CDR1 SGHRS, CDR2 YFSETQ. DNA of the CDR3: TGCGCCAGCAGCCTCGGGGGAGGCACATATGGCTACACCTTC. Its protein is CASSLGGGTYGYTF.

CDR3 sequence (DNA): TGTGCCAGCAGCCAAGCCCGGGGGACAGTGAACACTGAAGCTTTCTTT. Translated: CASSQARGTVNTEAFF. This chain connects TRBV4-2 to TRBJ1-1; 7 nucleotides line up with TRBD1. This CDR3 region has 16 residues. CDR1 is LGHNA, CDR2 YNFKEQ, per germline. V lost 1 base and J lost 0; bases outside the gene matches: 5.

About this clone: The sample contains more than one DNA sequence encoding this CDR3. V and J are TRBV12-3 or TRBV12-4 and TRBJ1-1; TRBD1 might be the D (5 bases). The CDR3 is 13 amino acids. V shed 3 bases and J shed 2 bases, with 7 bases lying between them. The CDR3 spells CASSFQGNTEAFF. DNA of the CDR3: TGTGCCAGCAGTTTCCAGGGAAACACTGAAGCTTTCTTT.

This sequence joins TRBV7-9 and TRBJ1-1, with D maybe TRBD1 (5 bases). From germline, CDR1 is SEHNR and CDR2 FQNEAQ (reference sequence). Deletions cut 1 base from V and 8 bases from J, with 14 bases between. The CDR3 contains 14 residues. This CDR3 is CASSLVGVLPEAFF. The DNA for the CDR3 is TGTGCCAGCAGCTTAGTAGGGGTACTCCCCGAAGCTTTCTTT.

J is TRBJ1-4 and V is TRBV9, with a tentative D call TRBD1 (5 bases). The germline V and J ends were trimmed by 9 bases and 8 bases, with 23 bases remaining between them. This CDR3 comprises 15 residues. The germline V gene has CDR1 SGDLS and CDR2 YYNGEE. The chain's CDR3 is CATSSGKCLEEKLFF. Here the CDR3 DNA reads TGTGCCACCTCCTCAGGGAAATGTTTAGAGGAAAAACTGTTTTTT.

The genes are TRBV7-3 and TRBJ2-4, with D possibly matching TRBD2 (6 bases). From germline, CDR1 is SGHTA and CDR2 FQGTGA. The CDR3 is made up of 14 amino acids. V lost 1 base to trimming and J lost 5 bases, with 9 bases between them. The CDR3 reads CASSLNPGENIQYF. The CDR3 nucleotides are TGTGCCAGCAGCTTAAACCCGGGGGAAAACATTCAGTACTTC.

Here the CDR3 DNA reads TGTGCCAGCAGTCAGACTAGCGGGGGGACCTACGAGCAGTACGTC. This gives the protein CASSQTSGGTYEQYV. The chain has TRBV6-6 and TRBJ2-7, with TRBD2 identical over 13 bases. This CDR3 region has 15 residues. Losses at the gene ends were 5 bases for V and 2 bases for J; bases not matched to a gene: 3. Looked up from germline, CDR1 is MNHNY and CDR2 is SVGAGI (reference sequence).

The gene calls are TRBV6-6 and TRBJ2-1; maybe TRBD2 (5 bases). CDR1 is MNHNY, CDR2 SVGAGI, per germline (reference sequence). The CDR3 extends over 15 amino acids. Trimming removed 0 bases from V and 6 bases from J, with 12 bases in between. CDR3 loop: CASSYSKNSANEQFF. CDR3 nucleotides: TGTGCCAGCAGTTACTCGAAGAATAGCGCCAATGAGCAGTTCTTC.

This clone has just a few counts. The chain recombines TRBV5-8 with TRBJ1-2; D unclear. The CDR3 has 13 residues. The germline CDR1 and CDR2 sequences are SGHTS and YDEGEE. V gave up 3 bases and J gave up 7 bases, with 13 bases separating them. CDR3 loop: CASSWRAGFGYTF. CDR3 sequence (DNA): TGTGCCAGCAGCTGGAGGGCTGGGTTTGGCTACACCTTC.

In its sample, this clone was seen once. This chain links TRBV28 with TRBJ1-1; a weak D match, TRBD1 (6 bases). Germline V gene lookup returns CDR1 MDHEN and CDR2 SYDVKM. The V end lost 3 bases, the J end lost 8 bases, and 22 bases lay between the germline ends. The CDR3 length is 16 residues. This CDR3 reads CASSLIHRALGQEAFF. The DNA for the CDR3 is TGTGCCAGCAGTTTGATTCACAGGGCCCTCGGCCAAGAAGCTTTCTTT.

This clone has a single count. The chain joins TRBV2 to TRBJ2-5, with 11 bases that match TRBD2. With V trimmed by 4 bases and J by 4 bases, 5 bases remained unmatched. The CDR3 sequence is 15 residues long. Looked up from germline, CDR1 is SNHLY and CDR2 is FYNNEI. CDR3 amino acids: CASSGLAGNAETQYF. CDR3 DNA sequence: TGTGCCAGCAGTGGACTAGCGGGAAACGCAGAGACCCAGTACTTC.

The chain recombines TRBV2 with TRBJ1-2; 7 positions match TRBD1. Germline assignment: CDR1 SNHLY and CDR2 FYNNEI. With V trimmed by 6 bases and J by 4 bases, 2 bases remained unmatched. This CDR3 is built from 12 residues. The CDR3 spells CASRRDSYGYTF. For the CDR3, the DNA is TGTGCCAGCAGACGGGACAGCTATGGCTACACCTTC.

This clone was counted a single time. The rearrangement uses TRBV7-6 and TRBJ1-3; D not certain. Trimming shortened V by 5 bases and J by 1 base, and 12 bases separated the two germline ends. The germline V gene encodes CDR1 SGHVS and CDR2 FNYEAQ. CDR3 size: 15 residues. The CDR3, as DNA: TGTGCCAGCAGCCAGAGACGGGGTTCTGGAAACACCATATATTTT. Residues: CASSQRRGSGNTIYF.

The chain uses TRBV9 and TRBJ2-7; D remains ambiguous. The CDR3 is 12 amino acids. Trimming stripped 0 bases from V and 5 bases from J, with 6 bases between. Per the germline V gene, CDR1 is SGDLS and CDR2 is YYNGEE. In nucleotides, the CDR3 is TGTGCCAGCAGCGTAGGAGAAAACGAGCAGTACTTC. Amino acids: CASSVGENEQYF.

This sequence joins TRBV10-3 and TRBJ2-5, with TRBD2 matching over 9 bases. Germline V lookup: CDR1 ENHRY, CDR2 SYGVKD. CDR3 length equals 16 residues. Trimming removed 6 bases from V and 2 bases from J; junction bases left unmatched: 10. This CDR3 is CAIRDTLAGNQETQYF. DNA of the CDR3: TGTGCCATCAGGGACACACTAGCGGGCAATCAAGAGACCCAGTACTTC.